This T cell receptor beta chain was retrieved from a study of CD8+ T cells in alopecia areata. Starting from PBMCs, sorting isolated CD4+ and CD8+ T cells. Study-wide findings and caveats: Scalp sequencing also captures normal skin's resident alphabeta T cells. Relative to mice, TCR sharing across patients was less clear, a difference possibly HLA-related. Higher clonality was seen in lesional scalp than in normal scalp, especially in alopecia totalis/universalis.

cDNA serving as the sequencing template came from extracted, reverse transcribed RNA. Libraries were prepared by immunoSEQ multiplex PCR; TCRdb keeps only in-frame clonotypes and omits some of them. Of roughly 100,000 clones in the sample, 55% were seen once. As regards this clone: Its specificity is unknown.

The receptor was derived from a human donor in good health. Input material: CD4+ T cells sorted from blood.

This CDR3 is CSVETVAEAFF. CDR3 sequence (DNA): TGCAGCGTTGAAACCGTTGCTGAAGCTTTCTTT. The V call is TRBV29-1, the J call TRBJ1-1; no reliable D call. Germline V gene lookup returns CDR1 SQVTM and CDR2 ANQGSEA. V was clipped by 2 bases and J by 6 bases, with 7 bases between them. The CDR3 runs 11 residues.